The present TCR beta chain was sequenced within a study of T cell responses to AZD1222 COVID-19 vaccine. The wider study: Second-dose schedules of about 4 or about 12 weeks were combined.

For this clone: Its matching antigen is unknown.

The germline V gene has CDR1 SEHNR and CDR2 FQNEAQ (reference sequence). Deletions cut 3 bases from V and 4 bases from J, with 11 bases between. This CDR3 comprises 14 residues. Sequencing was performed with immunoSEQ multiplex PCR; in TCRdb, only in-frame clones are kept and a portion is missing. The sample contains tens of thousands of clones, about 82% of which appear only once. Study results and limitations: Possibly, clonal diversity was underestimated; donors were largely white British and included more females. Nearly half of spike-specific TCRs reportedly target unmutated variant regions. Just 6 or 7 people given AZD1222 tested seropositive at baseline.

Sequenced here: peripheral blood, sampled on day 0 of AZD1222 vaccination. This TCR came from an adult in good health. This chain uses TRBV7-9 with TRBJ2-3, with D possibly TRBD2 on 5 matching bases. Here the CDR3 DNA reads TGTGCCAGCAGCTTCGAGGGAGCCGCAGATACGCAGTATTTT. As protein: CASSFEGAADTQYF. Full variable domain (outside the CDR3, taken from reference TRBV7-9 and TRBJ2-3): DTGVSQNPRHKITKRGQNVTFRCDPISEHNRLYWYRQTLGQGPEFLTYFQNEAQLEKSRLLSDRFSAERPKGSFSTLEIQRTEQGDSAMYLCASSFEGAADTQYFGPGTRLTVL.